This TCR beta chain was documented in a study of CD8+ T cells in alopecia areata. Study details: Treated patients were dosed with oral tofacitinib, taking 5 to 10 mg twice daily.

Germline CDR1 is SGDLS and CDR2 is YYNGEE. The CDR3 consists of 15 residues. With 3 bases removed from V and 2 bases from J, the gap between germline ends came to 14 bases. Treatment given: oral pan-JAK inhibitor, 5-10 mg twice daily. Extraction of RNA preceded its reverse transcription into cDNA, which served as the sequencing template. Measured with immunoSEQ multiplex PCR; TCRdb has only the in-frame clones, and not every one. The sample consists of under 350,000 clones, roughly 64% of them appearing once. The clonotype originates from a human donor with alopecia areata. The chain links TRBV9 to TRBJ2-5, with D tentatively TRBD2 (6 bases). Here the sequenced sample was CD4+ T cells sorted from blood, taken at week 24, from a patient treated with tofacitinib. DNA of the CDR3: TGTGCCAGCAGCGGGGGGACTCAACAACAAGAGACCCAGTACTTC. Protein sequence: CASSGGTQQQETQYF.